One sample yielded the 14 T cell receptor beta chains listed below, sequenced in a study of human T cells and chemical hapten exposure. Time point here: patch test 1, 2 weeks after DPC sensitization. The treatment is: therapeutic diphenylcyclopropenone sensitization with weekly scalp DPC. MiXCR, applied by TCRdb to the RACE reads, yields one record per CDR3 protein. The data contain 370,000 or so distinct CDR3 sequences, 4% to 5.5% of them singletons. Sequences were derived from whole blood, sampled in connection with sensitization to the hapten diphenylcyclopropenone (DPC). Source of these receptors: a woman aged 50 to 65 with alopecia areata. Some clones in this sample may be carry-over from other donors' samples.

This clonotype has only a few counts. No DNA is shown, since the ends of the CDR3 on it are uncertain; the CDR3 is the one TCRdb lists. The gene calls are TRBV7-2 and TRBJ2-1; the table gives TRBD2 as D, unverified against the DNA. The CDR3 is 12 amino acids in total, end residues counted. Germline CDR1 SGHTA, CDR2 FQGNSA. The CDR3 loop is CASSPRVAGGIF.

This clonotype was found a few times. This chain links TRBV7-2 with TRBJ2-5, with 13 nucleotides matching TRBD2. The germline CDR1 and CDR2 sequences are SGHTA and FQGNSA. J was trimmed by 1 base and V by 5 bases; bases with no gene match: 7. The CDR3 extends over 17 amino acids. CDR3 nucleotide sequence: TGTGCCAGCAGCGATAGACTAGCGGGAGGCCTCCAAGAGACCCAGTACTTC. This gives the protein CASSDRLAGGLQETQYF.

This clonotype was seen ten or more times. The rearrangement uses TRBV10-3 and TRBJ2-3; D may match TRBD1 or TRBD2 (5 bases each). With 2 bases removed from V and 6 bases from J, the gap between germline ends came to 9 bases. The germline CDR1 and CDR2 sequences are ENHRY and SYGVKD. The CDR3 totals 13 residues. In DNA, the CDR3 is TGTGCCATCAGTGAGCCGGGGCGGGATACGCAGTATTTT. It codes for CAISEPGRDTQYF.

This clonotype was detected a few times. This chain uses TRBV5-1 with TRBJ1-2; no clear D. CDR3 length: 13 residues. V was trimmed by 4 bases and J by 2 bases, leaving 9 bases between them. The germline V gene encodes CDR1 SGHRS and CDR2 YFSETQ. CDR3 DNA: TGCGCCAGCAGCCAAGCACGAAACTATGGCTACACCTTC. Residues: CASSQARNYGYTF. The variable domain in full, with the rest retrieved from reference TRBV5-1 and TRBJ1-2, is KAGVTQTPRYLIKTRGQQVTLSCSPISGHRSVSWYQQTPGQGLQFLFEYFSETQRNKGNFPGRFSGRQFSNSRSEMNVSTLELGDSALYLCASSQARNYGYTFGSGTRLTVV.

This clonotype occurred a few times. V usage is TRBV6-1 and J usage is TRBJ1-5; possibly TRBD1 for D (5 bases). This CDR3 is built from 19 residues. Germline-derived CDR1 and CDR2 are MNHNS and SASEGT. The germline V and J ends were trimmed by 6 bases and 2 bases, with 26 bases remaining between them. This chain's CDR3 is CASSSLSGGGWGGNQPQHF. The CDR3 nucleotides are TGTGCCAGCAGCTCCCTGAGCGGGGGAGGCTGGGGCGGCAATCAGCCCCAGCATTTT.

The sample holds a few counts of this clonotype. The CDR3: CASSFGWGSSYEQYF. CDR3 bases: TGTGCCAGCAGCTTTGGTTGGGGGAGCTCCTACGAGCAGTACTTC. The chain joins TRBV7-9 to TRBJ2-7, with D possibly being TRBD1 or TRBD2 (5 bases each). From germline, CDR1 is SEHNR and CDR2 FQNEAQ (reference sequence). This CDR3 has 15 amino acids. V lost 3 bases and J lost 0, with 12 bases in between.

This clonotype has at least ten counts. This chain uses TRBV5-4 with TRBJ1-5; D call uncertain. Per the germline V gene, CDR1 is SGHNT and CDR2 is YYREEE (reference sequence). Deletions cut 0 bases from V and 1 base from J, with 5 bases between. The CDR3 totals 14 residues. In nucleotides, the CDR3 is TGTGCCAGCAGCTTGGACCAAAGCAATCAGCCCCAGCATTTT. This sequence encodes CASSLDQSNQPQHF. Full variable domain (rest looked up from reference TRBV5-4 and TRBJ1-5): ETGVTQSPTHLIKTRGQQVTLRCSSQSGHNTVSWYQQALGQGPQFIFQYYREEENGRGNFPPRFSGLQFPNYSSELNVNALELDDSALYLCASSLDQSNQPQHFGDGTRLSIL.

A word on this clonotype: A read error may be the cause here, since a much bigger clone is one base away. The chain recombines TRBV23-1 with TRBJ2-1; D not certain. TRBV23-1 is recorded as an ORF, its role being uncertain. The length of the CDR3 is 14 residues. The germline V and J ends were trimmed by 0 bases and 9 bases, with 12 bases remaining between them. In DNA form, the CDR3 reads TGCGCCAGCAGTCAATCCATCCCGAAGGGTGAGCAGTTCTTC. Protein: CASSQSIPKGEQFF.

This clonotype came up once. The junction departs from germline at one end; a sequencing error may be responsible. V is TRBV28 and J is TRBJ2-7, with 8 bases identical to TRBD1. Germline values: CDR1 MDHEN, CDR2 SYDVKM. This CDR3 region has 12 residues. The CDR3 DNA follows: TGTGCCAGCTGTTTACCGGACAGGGAAAAGTACTTC. This codes for CASCLPDREKYF.

At least ten counts were recorded for this clonotype. The rearrangement joins TRBV20-1 to TRBJ1-5, with 10 bases that match TRBD1. Unmatched junction bases numbered 6, after V lost 5 bases and J lost 5 bases. The CDR3 has 14 residues. Germline CDR1 DFQATT, CDR2 SNEGSKA (reference sequence). The CDR3 is CSAGTGASDQPQHF. CDR3 DNA sequence: TGCAGTGCTGGGACAGGGGCCTCCGATCAGCCCCAGCATTTT.

Ten or more counts support this clonotype. V is TRBV6-2 or TRBV6-3 and J is TRBJ2-1; 9 bases agree with TRBD2. There are 16 residues in the CDR3. CDR1 MNHEY and CDR2 SVGEGT come from the germline V gene. V gave up 3 bases and J gave up 3 bases; unmatched junction bases: 6. The DNA for the CDR3 is TGTGCCAGCAGTTATGGTAGCGGGAGTATCTACAATGAGCAGTTCTTC. Its translation is CASSYGSGSIYNEQFF.

J is TRBJ2-1 and V is TRBV4-2; no clear D gene. CDR1 is LGHNA, CDR2 YNFKEQ, per germline. CDR3 length: 14 amino acids. V shed 0 bases and J shed 10 bases, with 13 bases lying between them. The CDR3 DNA reads TGTGCCAGCAGCCAAGATAAGAAGACAAACGAGCAGTTCTTC. It is translated as CASSQDKKTNEQFF.

This clonotype showed up just once. This may be a read error, as it is one base from a much larger clone. The CDR3 loop reads CASRSGDSNTGNTIYF. The CDR3 nucleotides are TGTGCCAGCAGGTCAGGGGACAGCAACACTGGAAACACCATATATTTT. The chain combines TRBV7-9 with TRBJ1-3; 7 nucleotides agree with TRBD1. The CDR3 has 16 residues. From germline, CDR1 is SEHNR and CDR2 FQNEAQ (reference sequence). V shed 6 bases, J shed 2 bases, and the junction held 10 bases outside the gene matches.

This clonotype was seen only a few times. The chain recombines TRBV12-3 or TRBV12-4 with TRBJ2-1; TRBD2 is a possible D gene (5 bases). The V gene lost 5 bases and the J gene lost 5 bases, with 10 bases spanning the gap. The CDR3 is 13 amino acids. The CDR3 is CASSTPGNNEQFF. As DNA, the CDR3 is TGTGCCAGCAGTACCCCGGGGAACAATGAGCAGTTCTTC.